This note documents a single T cell receptor (beta chain) sequence. What it binds is not known. The assay was immunoSEQ multiplex PCR, and TCRdb's table has in-frame clones only and misses some. The sample contains about 140,000 clones, about nine tenths of which appear only once. The entry originates in a study of T cell responses to AZD1222 COVID-19 vaccine. Study-wide results and caveats: Baseline seropositivity characterized only a handful of AZD1222 recipients.

Trimming removed 3 bases from V and 0 bases from J, with 12 bases in between. This CDR3 spans 15 amino acids. CDR1 and CDR2 from the germline V gene are GTSNPN and SVGIG (reference sequence). The chain uses TRBV30 and TRBJ2-1; a weak D match, TRBD2 (5 bases). The input for sequencing was peripheral blood, taken on day 0 of AZD1222 vaccination. The source of this sequence is an adult in good health. The CDR3 protein is CAWSGAGSSYNEQFF. Written as DNA, the CDR3 is TGTGCCTGGAGCGGCGCGGGTAGCTCCTACAATGAGCAGTTCTTC.